Below, 26 T cell receptor beta chains from the same sample are listed, as sequenced in a study of T cell responses to AZD1222 COVID-19 vaccine. Assay: immunoSEQ multiplex PCR; the TCRdb copy retains only in-frame clones and omits some. The sample contains roughly 140,000 clones, 87% of which appear only once. This sample comprised peripheral blood, obtained 28 days after the second AZD1222 dose. All receptors come from an adult who received the AZD1222 COVID-19 vaccine.

J is TRBJ2-5 and V is TRBV5-1; 7 bases fit TRBD1. With V trimmed by 4 bases and J by 5 bases, 5 bases remained unmatched. CDR3 length equals 13 residues. The germline gives CDR1 SGHRS, CDR2 YFSETQ. CDR3: CASSAQGWETQYF. The DNA of the CDR3 is TGCGCCAGCAGCGCACAGGGGTGGGAGACCCAGTACTTC.

The genes are TRBV18 and TRBJ2-7; TRBD1 agrees at 9 bases. The length of the CDR3 is 15 residues. From germline, CDR1 is KGHSH and CDR2 LQKENI. V shed 4 bases and J 7 bases; nucleotides not matched to a gene: 11. The CDR3 DNA reads TGTGCCAGCTCACTTCTTCCGGGACAGGGCCAAGAGCAGTACTTC. Residues: CASSLLPGQGQEQYF.

The chain joins TRBV24-1 to TRBJ1-2, with no clear D. This CDR3 is 11 amino acids long. The germline V gene has CDR1 KGHDR and CDR2 SFDVKD. V lost 5 bases to trimming and J lost 6 bases, with 6 bases between them. The CDR3 protein is CATSGGNGYTF. The CDR3 region has the DNA TGTGCCACCAGTGGTGGGAATGGCTACACCTTC.

The chain joins TRBV5-1 to TRBJ2-7, with 8 bases aligning to TRBD2. V lost 0 bases to trimming and J lost 5 bases; unmatched junction nucleotides: 7. Germline V gene sequence: CDR1 SGHRS, CDR2 YFSETQ. The CDR3 totals 15 residues. The CDR3 nucleotides are TGCGCCAGCAGCTTGGAAGGCGGGAGGACCCACGAGCAGTACTTC. As protein: CASSLEGGRTHEQYF.

CDR3 coding DNA: TGTGCCAGCAGCTTGGGGGGACAACTCGTAAGCGGCACTGAAGCTTTCTTT. This codes for CASSLGGQLVSGTEAFF. The chain couples TRBV5-6 to TRBJ1-1; D may be TRBD1 (6 bases). Germline assignment: CDR1 SGHDT and CDR2 YYEEEE. The CDR3 consists of 17 residues. Trimming left V 0 bases short and J 4 bases short, with 19 bases between.

The chain is built from TRBV28 and TRBJ1-6; possibly TRBD1 for D (6 bases). Germline CDR1 is MDHEN and CDR2 is SYDVKM. V lost 6 bases to trimming and J lost 6 bases, with 15 bases between them. The CDR3 has 15 amino acids. The CDR3 reads CASSGVRGANSPLHF. CDR3 nucleotides: TGTGCCAGCAGCGGAGTTCGGGGGGCTAATTCACCCCTCCACTTT.

The genes are TRBV9 and TRBJ1-2; 7 bases match TRBD1. J gave up 6 bases and V 1 base, and 9 bases lay outside the gene matches. This CDR3 comprises 15 residues. Germline CDR1 and CDR2: SGDLS and YYNGEE. CDR3 DNA: TGTGCCAGCAGCGTATTTATGCAGGGGGGTGATGGCTACACCTTC. The encoded protein is CASSVFMQGGDGYTF.

The V gene is TRBV5-4, the J gene TRBJ1-2; TRBD1 agrees at 7 bases. Trimming at V came to 5 bases and at J to 8 bases, leaving 12 bases not matched to a gene. The CDR3 runs to 14 residues. Germline-derived CDR1 and CDR2 are SGHNT and YYREEE (reference sequence). CDR3 nucleotides: TGTGCCAGCAGGTCCGGTACGACAGGGAGCGGCTACACCTTC. This gives the protein CASRSGTTGSGYTF.

V is TRBV6-5 and J is TRBJ1-5; 10 bases fit TRBD1. CDR3 length: 14 residues. The V and J ends lost 6 bases and 6 bases, in that order; junction bases with no gene match: 5. Germline V gene data show CDR1 as MNHEY and CDR2 as SVGAGI. Here the CDR3 reads CASSPDRGVQPQHF. The CDR3 region has the DNA TGTGCCAGCAGCCCGGACAGGGGGGTTCAGCCCCAGCATTTT.

The rearrangement links TRBV21-1 to TRBJ1-3. TRBV21-1 represents a pseudogene. The CDR3 sequence is 18 residues long. The CDR3 loop is CASSKKVLRADSGNTIYF. As DNA, the CDR3 is TGTGCCAGCAGCAAAAAGGTACTACGGGCAGACTCTGGAAACACCATATATTTT.

The chain joins TRBV7-2 to TRBJ1-6; D may be TRBD1 (5 bases). V lost 3 bases, J lost 6 bases, and 12 bases lay in between. The CDR3 runs 15 residues. The germline gives CDR1 SGHTA, CDR2 FQGNSA. The CDR3 here is CASSFSGGGNSPLHF. The CDR3 DNA follows: TGTGCCAGCAGCTTTAGTGGGGGGGGTAATTCACCCCTCCACTTT.

CDR3 nucleotide sequence: TGTGCCAGCAGCCGGACAGCTGGATCCTCTGGAAACACCATATATTTT. Translation: CASSRTAGSSGNTIYF. The chain recombines TRBV14 with TRBJ1-3, with D tentatively TRBD1 (6 bases). CDR1 is SGHDN and CDR2 is FVKESK in the germline V gene. This CDR3 spans 16 amino acids. With 4 bases removed from V and 0 bases from J, the gap between germline ends came to 13 bases. The variable domain in full, completed from reference TRBV14 and TRBJ1-3, reads EAGVTQFPSHSVIEKGQTVTLRCDPISGHDNLYWYRRVMGKEIKFLLHFVKESKQDESGMPNNRFLAERTGGTYSTLKVQPAELEDSGVYFCASSRTAGSSGNTIYFGEGSWLTVV.

The genes are TRBV19 and TRBJ2-7; possible D gene TRBD2, 6 bases. The V end lost 3 bases, the J end lost 4 bases, and 7 bases lay between the germline ends. Germline CDR1 is LNHDA and CDR2 is SQIVND (reference sequence). CDR3 length equals 12 residues. CDR3 DNA sequence: TGTGCCAGTAGTATGGGGGGATACGAGCAGTACTTC. Translating gives CASSMGGYEQYF.

V usage is TRBV5-6 and J usage is TRBJ2-4, with TRBD2 as a possible D gene (5 bases). There are 15 residues in the CDR3. Trimming pared 2 bases from V and 0 bases from J, leaving 9 bases between. Germline lookup yields CDR1 SGHDT and CDR2 YYEEEE. CDR3 sequence reads: CASSFWEIAKNIQYF. The CDR3 DNA is TGTGCCAGCAGCTTTTGGGAGATAGCCAAAAACATTCAGTACTTC.

This clone was detected only a few times. The genes are TRBV5-5 and TRBJ1-2; D ambiguous. The CDR3 is made up of 13 amino acids. Germline V gives CDR1 SGHKS, CDR2 YYEKEE (reference sequence). Trimming took off 4 bases at V and 4 bases at J, with 11 bases between the two ends. The CDR3 loop is CASSPGVGYGYTF. The CDR3 region has the DNA TGTGCCAGCAGCCCCGGAGTAGGCTATGGCTACACCTTC.

This chain links TRBV6-5 with TRBJ1-4, with D possibly matching TRBD1 (5 bases). Trimming cost V 7 bases and J 1 base, with 7 bases left between them. CDR1 is MNHEY and CDR2 is SVGAGI in the germline V gene. The CDR3 consists of 13 residues. The CDR3 sequence is CASMGGTNEKLFF. The DNA for the CDR3 is TGTGCCAGCATGGGGGGAACTAATGAAAAACTGTTTTTT.

This chain uses TRBV28 with TRBJ2-7, with D maybe TRBD1 (5 bases). Trimming removed 7 bases at V and 3 bases at J, with 13 bases between. Germline CDR1 reads MDHEN; CDR2 reads SYDVKM. The CDR3 totals 13 residues. The CDR3 coding sequence is TGTGCCAGCATGTTAGGGGCGAGCTACGAGCAGTACTTC. It codes for CASMLGASYEQYF. The full variable domain, in which reference TRBV28 and TRBJ2-7 provide the parts outside the CDR3, is DVKVTQSSRYLVKRTGEKVFLECVQDMDHENMFWYRQDPGLGLRLIYFSYDVKMKEKGDIPEGYSVSREKKERFSLILESASTNQTSMYLCASMLGASYEQYFGPGTRLTVT.

The CDR3 spells CASSLGQPNTEAFF. For the CDR3, the DNA is TGCGCCAGCAGCTTGGGACAGCCGAACACTGAAGCTTTCTTT. The V and J genes are TRBV5-1 and TRBJ1-1; tentatively, D is TRBD1 (5 bases). The germline gives CDR1 SGHRS, CDR2 YFSETQ. The V end was cut by 0 bases, the J end by 1 base, with 7 bases between. The CDR3 has 14 amino acids.

The chain uses TRBV15 and TRBJ1-1, with TRBD1 identical over 8 bases. The CDR3 runs to 15 residues. V shed 5 bases, J shed 0 bases, and the junction held 5 bases outside the gene matches. Germline CDR1 LNHNV, CDR2 YYDKDF (reference sequence). CDR3 DNA sequence: TGTGCCACCAGCGAACCCAGGGGGCTGAACACTGAAGCTTTCTTT. Encoded protein: CATSEPRGLNTEAFF.

This chain connects TRBV19 to TRBJ1-5; TRBD1 agrees at 8 bases. Losses at the gene ends were 7 bases for V and 0 bases for J; bases not matched to a gene: 8. The CDR3 length is 16 residues. Germline CDR1 and CDR2: LNHDA and SQIVND (reference sequence). This chain's CDR3 is CASNGRQGSSNQPQHF. In nucleotides, the CDR3 is TGTGCCAGTAACGGCCGACAGGGGAGTAGCAATCAGCCCCAGCATTTT. Based on the CDR3 plus reference TRBV19 and TRBJ1-5, the full variable domain is DGGITQSPKYLFRKEGQNVTLSCEQNLNHDAMYWYRQDPGQGLRLIYYSQIVNDFQKGDIAEGYSVSREKKESFPLTVTSAQKNPTAFYLCASNGRQGSSNQPQHFGDGTRLSIL.

The V and J genes are TRBV11-1 and TRBJ2-2; D is undetermined. The V gene's germline CDR1 is SGHAT and CDR2 FQDESV (reference sequence). Trimming shortened V by 1 base and J by 4 bases, and 7 bases separated the two germline ends. The CDR3 covers 14 residues. The CDR3 region has the DNA TGTGCCAGCAGCTTAGAGGAAATCACCGGGGAGCTGTTTTTT. This gives the protein CASSLEEITGELFF. The full variable domain, completed using reference TRBV11-1 and TRBJ2-2, is EAEVAQSPRYKITEKSQAVAFWCDPISGHATLYWYRQILGQGPELLVQFQDESVVDDSQLPKDRFSAERLKGVDSTLKIQPAELGDSAMYLCASSLEEITGELFFGEGSRLTVL.

This clone was seen just once. J is TRBJ2-6 and V is TRBV28, with D perhaps TRBD2 (5 bases). The CDR3 totals 15 residues. With 2 bases removed from V and 3 bases from J, the gap between germline ends came to 8 bases. Germline CDR1 and CDR2: MDHEN and SYDVKM. DNA of the CDR3: TGTGCCAGCAGTTTAAGTGGACTTGGGGCCAACGTCCTGACTTTC. Protein: CASSLSGLGANVLTF.

The J gene is TRBJ2-7, the V gene TRBV10-3; 9 positions agree with TRBD2. J gave up 2 bases and V 7 bases, and 6 bases lay outside the gene matches. CDR1 is ENHRY, CDR2 SYGVKD, per germline. The CDR3 runs 14 residues. The CDR3 nucleotides read TGTGCCATCACCCCAGCGGGGGGACCCTACGAGCAGTACTTC. This encodes CAITPAGGPYEQYF.

The chain employs TRBV27 and TRBJ2-5; D perhaps matches TRBD2 (6 bases). The V gene's germline CDR1 is MNHEY and CDR2 SMNVEV (reference sequence). The CDR3 consists of 16 residues. Trimming stripped 3 bases from V and 5 bases from J, with 19 bases between. The CDR3 region has the DNA TGTGCCAGCAGTTTTGGACGCGGCTCGGGGGAGGAGACCCAGTACTTC. It yields the protein CASSFGRGSGEETQYF.

This chain links TRBV5-6 with TRBJ2-1; 9 nucleotides agree with TRBD2. The junction had 7 bases not matched to a gene; V was cut back by 0 bases and J by 9 bases. Germline V CDR1 and CDR2: SGHDT, YYEEEE. This CDR3 region has 15 residues. CDR3 in amino acids: CASSLVAGGTSEQFF. The CDR3 DNA reads as TGTGCCAGCAGCTTGGTTGCGGGAGGGACCAGTGAGCAGTTCTTC.

The chain combines TRBV3-1 (or the pseudogene TRBV3-2) with TRBJ1-4; 9 nucleotides match TRBD1. The germline V gene encodes CDR1 LGHDT and CDR2 YNNKEL (reference sequence). The ends lost 4 bases at V and 0 bases at J; junction bases unmatched: 15. The CDR3 has 20 amino acids. DNA of the CDR3: TGTGCCAGCAGCCGTACCTCGACAGGGGGTTACGGAGCAACTAATGAAAAACTGTTTTTT. Its protein product is CASSRTSTGGYGATNEKLFF.